One and the same sample provided the 9 T cell receptor beta chains below, sequenced in a study of cytomegalovirus exposure and HLA in healthy donors. Vbeta (60) and Jbeta (13) primers were used in the PCR. Method: immunoSEQ multiplex PCR; TCRdb's copy keeps in-frame clones and lacks some. The table records around 100,000 clones, roughly two thirds of them present only once. Sequenced input: PBMCs. The receptors were gathered from a middle-aged man in good health and CMV-seronegative.

This rearrangement joins TRBV18 to TRBJ2-3; 7 nucleotides agree with TRBD1. This CDR3 region has 15 residues. Germline V gives CDR1 KGHSH, CDR2 LQKENI. V shed 1 base and J 0 bases; nucleotides not matched to a gene: 1. The CDR3 loop is CASSPRDSSTDTQYF. The CDR3 DNA reads as TGTGCCAGCTCACCACGGGACAGCAGCACAGATACGCAGTATTTT.

This clone was counted only a few times. The J gene is TRBJ2-7, the V gene TRBV28; D gene uncertain. The CDR3 consists of 14 residues. The V and J ends lost 7 bases and 3 bases respectively, with 16 bases between them. Germline V gene data show CDR1 as MDHEN and CDR2 as SYDVKM. The CDR3 protein is CASIPRFPRYEQYF. The CDR3 bases are TGTGCCAGCATCCCTAGGTTCCCGCGCTACGAGCAGTACTTC.

This chain connects TRBV7-9 to TRBJ2-5, with D possibly being TRBD2 (6 bases). Germline lookup yields CDR1 SEHNR and CDR2 FQNEAQ (reference sequence). Deletions cut 2 bases from V and 5 bases from J, with 15 bases between. The CDR3 spans 15 residues. The CDR3, as DNA: TGTGCCAGCAGCTTAATTGGCAGGGAGGAGGAGACCCAGTACTTC. Its protein is CASSLIGREEETQYF.

The V gene is TRBV19, the J gene TRBJ1-1; D remains ambiguous. The CDR3 length is 13 residues. V was shortened by 2 bases and J by 1 base, with 5 bases between the two germline ends. CDR1 and CDR2 from the germline V gene are LNHDA and SQIVND (reference sequence). The CDR3, as DNA: TGTGCCAGTAGTATAAACAGGAACACTGAAGCTTTCTTT. Protein sequence: CASSINRNTEAFF. The full variable domain, completed using reference TRBV19 and TRBJ1-1, is DGGITQSPKYLFRKEGQNVTLSCEQNLNHDAMYWYRQDPGQGLRLIYYSQIVNDFQKGDIAEGYSVSREKKESFPLTVTSAQKNPTAFYLCASSINRNTEAFFGQGTRLTVV.

The rearrangement uses TRBV4-1 and TRBJ2-7; no clear D. Per the germline V gene, CDR1 is MGHRA and CDR2 is YSYEKL. V was shortened by 0 bases and J by 3 bases, with 9 bases between the two germline ends. CDR3 size: 14 residues. CDR3 residues: CASSQEHPHYEQYF. CDR3 DNA sequence: TGCGCCAGCAGCCAAGAACACCCACACTACGAGCAGTACTTC.

V gene TRBV28 combines with J gene TRBJ2-2; TRBD1 is a possible D gene (6 bases). The germline gives CDR1 MDHEN, CDR2 SYDVKM. The V gene lost 1 base and the J gene lost 2 bases, with 11 bases spanning the gap. This CDR3 contains 16 residues. The CDR3 nucleotides read TGTGCCAGCAGTTTATCCCAGGGGATCAACACCGGGGAGCTGTTTTTT. It codes for CASSLSQGINTGELFF.

This clone was counted once. The chain links TRBV5-6 to TRBJ1-3; D possibly corresponds to TRBD1 (5 bases). Germline V gene lookup returns CDR1 SGHDT and CDR2 YYEEEE. The CDR3 runs 15 residues. Trimming pared 1 base from V and 1 base from J, leaving 9 bases between. As DNA, the CDR3 is TGTGCCAGCAGCTTGATCAGGGTATCTGGAAACACCATATATTTT. Translated: CASSLIRVSGNTIYF.

The genes are TRBV7-8 and TRBJ2-7; TRBD2 matches 10 bases. This CDR3 is 16 amino acids long. Trimming at V came to 3 bases and at J to 3 bases, leaving 8 bases not matched to a gene. From germline, CDR1 is SGHVS and CDR2 FQNEAQ. CDR3 nucleotides: TGTGCCAGCAGCTTCCCCCTAGCGGGGGCCAACTACGAGCAGTACTTC. Encoded protein: CASSFPLAGANYEQYF. Full variable domain (remainder filled in from reference TRBV7-8 and TRBJ2-7): GAGVSQSPRYKVAKRGQDVALRCDPISGHVSLFWYQQALGQGPEFLTYFQNEAQLDKSGLPSDRFFAERPEGSVSTLKIQRTQQEDSAVYLCASSFPLAGANYEQYFGPGTRLTVT.

Here the CDR3 DNA reads TGCGCCAGCAGCCACCGACAGGGGGCTGCTAATGAAAAACTGTTTTTT. Translation gives CASSHRQGAANEKLFF. The chain links TRBV4-3 to TRBJ1-4, with 10 bases aligning to TRBD1. The germline gives CDR1 LGHNA, CDR2 YSLEER. The trim removed 3 bases at V and 3 bases at J, leaving 4 bases unmatched. The length of the CDR3 is 16 residues.